This TCR beta chain was obtained from a study of GPR56 and killer-like receptors on CD4 memory cells (dated by TCRdb to the late 2010s). A note on the overall study: It was proposed in the study that human CD4+ memory T-cell differentiation and cytokine production potential are marked by progressive acquisition of KLRB1, KLRG1, GPR56 and then KLRF1. The healthy blood donors were described in the study as age-matched to the liver disease patients, whose median age was about 68 years. Findings and caveats that apply to the study as a whole: Clonal frequency was low in the marker-negative population and rose progressively along the proposed pathway, while TCRbeta diversity fell correspondingly. TCR repertoire overlap was especially strong between late populations 4 and 5, and population 3 also partly overlapped. Rather than full repertoires, the diversity and similarity analyses used only the 100 most expanded clones in each population. The clones that dominated late populations 4 and 5 were also present in early populations 1 and 2, and the authors interpreted this finding as evidence for linear differentiation.

Sequencing used an Illumina HiSeq 2500. The recombined TCRbeta locus was amplified by a previously published PCR protocol to build sequencing libraries. As for how the authors treated the data: Any read whose average quality score fell below 30 was discarded, and IMSEQ was used to process the reads that remained. Each clonotype was defined by the combination of Vbeta gene, Jbeta gene and CDR3 amino acid sequence. The Morisita-Horn index, computed on the top 100 expanded clones, was used to measure repertoire overlap between populations. Clonal diversity was assessed with Rényi diversity profiles calculated on the top 100 expanded clones. After TCRdb reprocessed the reads, each CDR3 protein sequence was kept as one row, without DNA. The V and J calls shown here were made by TCRdb, not taken from the authors' results. This sample's table lists 2,500 to 3,000 distinct CDR3 sequences. The ten largest clones represent about 3.4% of the sample.

Five KLR/GPR56-defined CD4+ populations were enriched by fluorescence-activated cell sorting before TCRbeta sequencing. TCRbeta repertoires of five CD4+ T-cell subsets defined by KLRB1, KLRG1, GPR56 and KLRF1 expression were sequenced to test a linear memory differentiation pathway. TCR-sequenced cells came from peripheral blood of healthy control individuals, reported as five donors in the TCRbeta analysis figure. Heparinized peripheral blood was collected and all samples were processed within one hour of retrieval. To isolate peripheral blood mononuclear cells, blood was diluted 1:2 in PBS and put through Biocoll density gradient centrifugation at room temperature. Before flow sorting, freshly isolated PBMCs underwent magnetic sorting with anti-CD4 MicroBeads to enrich CD4+ T cells. A BD FACSAria II was used to sort CD4+ T cells, enriched from the PBMCs of healthy donors, according to marker expression. Surface staining used anti-KLRB1 clone 191B8, anti-KLRF1 clone 4A4.D10 and anti-KLRG1 clone REA261 antibodies from Miltenyi Biotec.

Notes on this clonotype: Its antigen is currently not known.

Sequenced: memory CD4+ T cells from blood. This receptor was identified in a human donor in good health.

The CDR3 amino acid sequence is: CASSQDYVPSKSYTF. The sequence is built from TRBV4-3 and TRBJ1-2. The CDR3 contains 15 residues, cysteine and phenylalanine counted. No DNA appears here. Based on the germline V gene, the CDR1 and CDR2 sequences are LGHNA and YSLEER.